The text below deals with one T cell receptor beta chain. The antigen is not known. The record originates from a study of OX40 agonist ivuxolimab in advanced cancers. For the study at large: The treatment was a fully human IgG2 OX40 agonist, ivuxolimab. The mean age was about 61 years, ranging from about 23 to 79, with 65% to 85% of participants male. Study results and caveats: Still undetermined is the antigen specificity of the expanded peripheral T cells.

The CDR3 is made up of 13 amino acids. The V segment lost 6 bases and the J segment 5 bases; nucleotides outside the gene matches: 3. In germline, CDR1 is SEHNR, CDR2 FQNEAQ (reference sequence). Method: immunoSEQ multiplex PCR; TCRdb's copy keeps in-frame clones and lacks some. Found here are around 50,000 clones, about 88% of them singletons; the top ten hold around an eighth. The genes are TRBV7-9 and TRBJ2-1, with 8 bases that match TRBD2. The input for sequencing was CD4+ or CD8+ T cells sorted from blood, taken in a trial of the OX40 agonist ivuxolimab. The sequence was obtained from an adult with an advanced solid tumor such as melanoma, head and neck, liver or kidney cancer. For the CDR3, the DNA is TGTGCCAGCAGTCGTAGCGGGAACAATGAGCAGTTCTTC. Translating it yields CASSRSGNNEQFF.